This TCR beta chain was sequenced in a study of T cell repertoires in cytomegalovirus infection. Whole-study context: Signatures in public TCR beta sequences pointed to both CMV infection and matching HLA type.

CDR1 SGHAT and CDR2 FQNNGV come from the germline V gene. The V gene end was trimmed by 6 bases and the J gene end by 1 base; junction bases not matched to a gene: 14. CDR3 length: 19 residues. Study results and caveats: Ex vivo responses were dominated by HLA-C-restricted CMV-specific TCR beta clonotypes. Identification of carriers of CMV plus the relevant HLA was achieved through cumulative public TCR beta family frequency.

TCRdb ran MiXCR on the reads and lists one entry per CDR3 protein. The sample gives almost 500,000 distinct CDR3 sequences, around 10% of which show up once; roughly a tenth is in the top ten. This clonotype was seen repeatedly, ten times or more. Its antigen is unidentified. This chain uses TRBV11-2 with TRBJ2-6; TRBD2 matches at 8 bases. The TCR was taken from a human donor in good health (CMV status not recorded). Some clones in this sample may be carry-over from other donors' samples. The specimen sequenced was PBMCs. Here the CDR3 DNA reads TGTGCCAGCAGTCGAAGGTGGCGGGGGGCCCCTTCTGGGGCCAACGTCCTGACTTTC. Amino acids: CASSRRWRGAPSGANVLTF.